The 28 T cell receptor beta chains given below trace back to one sample, sequenced in a study of T-cell reconstitution after alpha-beta-depleted transplantation in children. Researchers prepared the TCRbeta library using unique molecular identifiers, the study reports. TCRdb used MiXCR to reprocess the PCR reads, holding one entry per CDR3 protein. The data hold 300,000 to 400,000 distinct CDR3 sequences, with 15% to 20% observed a single time. The material was PBMCs, mostly from graft donor cells, obtained 360 days after TCRalphabeta/CD19-depleted stem cell transplant. The receptors were gathered from a male patient under 10 years old who had a stem cell transplant for acute lymphoblastic leukemia, so the T cells may come from the graft donor.

The chain has TRBV4-1 and TRBJ2-6; D possibly corresponds to TRBD2 (6 bases). Trimming left V 6 bases short and J 5 bases short, with 17 bases between. This CDR3 spans 16 amino acids. Germline CDR1 reads MGHRA; CDR2 reads YSYEKL. DNA of the CDR3: TGCGCCAGCAGTCCCGGCGGGGCATCTCGGGCCAACGTCCTGACTTTC. It specifies CASSPGGASRANVLTF.

V usage is TRBV4-1 and J usage is TRBJ2-7, with 7 bases lining up with TRBD2. In germline, CDR1 is MGHRA, CDR2 YSYEKL. After removal of 0 bases from V and 3 bases from J, the junction contained 8 bases not matched to a gene. The CDR3 sequence is 16 residues long. The CDR3 bases are TGCGCCAGCAGCCAAGACCGGGACTACCTAGGCTACGAGCAGTACTTC. Protein: CASSQDRDYLGYEQYF.

The chain combines TRBV12-3 or TRBV12-4 with TRBJ2-3; 14 nucleotides match TRBD2. The CDR3 runs 17 residues. The junction had 10 bases not matched to a gene; V was cut back by 5 bases and J by 6 bases. The CDR3 region is CASSPGTSGSPADTQYF. CDR3 nucleotide sequence: TGTGCCAGCAGTCCCGGGACTAGCGGGAGCCCGGCGGATACGCAGTATTTT.

The chain recombines TRBV3-1 with TRBJ2-7, with TRBD2 as a possible D gene (5 bases). The CDR3 contains 13 residues. Germline V CDR1 and CDR2: LGHDT, YNNKEL (reference sequence). V was clipped by 4 bases and J by 2 bases, with 9 bases between them. CDR3 in amino acids: CASSPGMAYEQYF. CDR3 nucleotides: TGTGCCAGCAGCCCCGGGATGGCCTACGAGCAGTACTTC.

The rearrangement links TRBV7-3 to TRBJ2-2, with no clear D. The CDR3 runs 13 residues. The germline CDR1 and CDR2 sequences are SGHTA and FQGTGA. V was cut by 4 bases and J by 5 bases, with 8 bases left in between. CDR3 in DNA: TGTGCCAGCAGCTCGATTCATACCGGGGAGCTGTTTTTT. It yields the protein CASSSIHTGELFF.

V and J are TRBV11-2 and TRBJ2-3; D is unresolved. CDR3 length: 14 residues. In germline, CDR1 is SGHAT, CDR2 FQNNGV. V was clipped by 6 bases and J by 2 bases, with 12 bases between them. The CDR3 nucleotides read TGTGCCAGCAGGGTCCTCCTGACCACAGATACGCAGTATTTT. This codes for CASRVLLTTDTQYF.

The chain joins TRBV24-1 to TRBJ2-5; a possible D gene is TRBD1 (6 bases). The V end was cut by 0 bases, the J end by 7 bases, with 8 bases between. The CDR3 runs to 13 residues. CDR1 and CDR2 from the germline V gene are KGHDR and SFDVKD. CDR3 region: CATSDLQGGTQYF. CDR3 nucleotides: TGTGCCACCAGTGATTTGCAAGGGGGGACCCAGTACTTC.

The rearrangement links TRBV27 to TRBJ2-5; D gene unclear. CDR3 size: 14 residues. Trimming shortened V by 1 base and J by 2 bases, and 8 bases separated the two germline ends. Germline V gene sequence: CDR1 MNHEY, CDR2 SMNVEV (reference sequence). The CDR3 DNA reads TGTGCCAGCAGTTTATTGGGTCAACAAGAGACCCAGTACTTC. Its protein product is CASSLLGQQETQYF.

This clonotype was seen a handful of times. The genes are TRBV15 and TRBJ2-5; D ambiguous. The CDR3 runs 14 residues. Germline V gives CDR1 LNHNV, CDR2 YYDKDF (reference sequence). Trimming pared 1 base from V and 4 bases from J, leaving 10 bases between. This CDR3 reads CATSRGSLGETQYF. The DNA of the CDR3 is TGTGCCACCAGCAGAGGTAGTTTAGGAGAGACCCAGTACTTC.

V and J are TRBV7-6 and TRBJ2-1; D is possibly TRBD2 (6 bases). The CDR3 is 14 residues long. V lost 2 bases to trimming and J lost 8 bases, with 13 bases between them. CDR1 SGHVS and CDR2 FNYEAQ come from the germline V gene. In DNA form, the CDR3 reads TGTGCCAGCAGCTTATTTGGGGGGAGAGATGAGCAGTTCTTC. Protein product: CASSLFGGRDEQFF.

This clonotype came up a few times. The chain recombines TRBV5-1 with TRBJ2-3; 8 bases are shared with TRBD2. Germline V lookup: CDR1 SGHRS, CDR2 YFSETQ. Trimming cost V 3 bases and J 4 bases; bases outside gene matches: 4. This CDR3 is 14 amino acids long. The CDR3 spells CASSSSGSSDTQYF. Written as DNA, the CDR3 is TGCGCCAGCAGCTCTAGCGGGTCCTCAGATACGCAGTATTTT.

The genes are TRBV12-3 or TRBV12-4 and TRBJ2-7; D may be TRBD2 (6 bases). V lost 1 base, J lost 4 bases, and 14 bases lay in between. The CDR3 loop spans 15 amino acids. CDR3 sequence: CASSLGGGAGYEQYF. The CDR3, as DNA: TGTGCCAGCAGTTTAGGAGGAGGGGCGGGATACGAGCAGTACTTC.

This clonotype came up many times. This chain uses TRBV6-5 with TRBJ1-2; the D gene is possibly TRBD1 (6 bases). The V gene's germline CDR1 is MNHEY and CDR2 SVGAGI. V lost 9 bases to trimming and J lost 8 bases, with 13 bases between them. The CDR3 sequence is 11 residues long. The CDR3 is CASYRDLGYTF. The CDR3 coding sequence is TGTGCCAGTTACAGGGATCTCGGCTACACCTTC.

J is TRBJ2-1 and V is TRBV25-1; 10 nucleotides line up with TRBD2. Germline V lookup: CDR1 MGHDK, CDR2 SYGVNS. Germline trimming cut 3 bases from V and 7 bases from J; bases unmatched to any gene: 9. CDR3 length: 16 amino acids. Here the CDR3 reads CASSDSSGRAWNEQFF. CDR3 in DNA: TGTGCCAGCAGTGACTCCAGCGGGAGGGCCTGGAATGAGCAGTTCTTC.

This clonotype occurred many times. V gene TRBV7-9 combines with J gene TRBJ1-3; D gene ambiguous. The CDR3 has 13 amino acids. Trimming took off 1 base at V and 4 bases at J, with 5 bases between the two ends. Per germline, CDR1 SEHNR and CDR2 FQNEAQ (reference sequence). The CDR3 DNA reads as TGTGCCAGCAGCTTAGGACCGGGAAACACCATATATTTT. Its translation is CASSLGPGNTIYF.

This chain joins TRBV20-1 and TRBJ2-5, with D perhaps matching TRBD2 (6 bases). V was trimmed by 0 bases and J by 3 bases, leaving 14 bases between them. This CDR3 spans 15 amino acids. CDR1 is DFQATT and CDR2 is SNEGSKA in the germline V gene (reference sequence). The CDR3 loop is CSAREGEAAEETQYF. The CDR3 bases are TGCAGTGCTAGAGAGGGGGAGGCAGCCGAAGAGACCCAGTACTTC.

This clonotype was observed many times. The V and J genes are TRBV27 and TRBJ1-5; 8 bases fit TRBD1. Germline V gene data show CDR1 as MNHEY and CDR2 as SMNVEV (reference sequence). The junction had 2 bases not matched to a gene; V was cut back by 3 bases and J by 4 bases. The CDR3 has 14 amino acids. CDR3 in DNA: TGTGCCAGCAGTTTCGGGACAGGTAATCAGCCCCAGCATTTT. It encodes CASSFGTGNQPQHF.

The chain couples TRBV24-1 to TRBJ2-1; 7 bases are a match to TRBD1. The CDR3 contains 12 residues. CDR1 is KGHDR and CDR2 is SFDVKD in the germline V gene. V was pared by 5 bases and J by 6 bases, with 0 bases of the junction left unmatched. CDR3 amino acids: CATSGQGNEQFF. The DNA of the CDR3 is TGTGCCACCAGTGGACAGGGCAATGAGCAGTTCTTC.

The V and J genes are TRBV15 and TRBJ2-1; no firm D call. The CDR3 is made up of 15 amino acids. Trimming removed 2 bases from V and 9 bases from J, with 17 bases in between. CDR1 and CDR2 (germline): LNHNV, YYDKDF (reference sequence). The CDR3 is CATSRSPPGRFEQFF. CDR3 coding DNA: TGTGCCACCAGCAGATCCCCCCCGGGCAGGTTTGAGCAGTTCTTC.

The chain is built from TRBV12-3 or TRBV12-4 and TRBJ1-2; D perhaps matches TRBD1 (6 bases). The CDR3 covers 17 residues. V was cut by 3 bases and J by 0 bases, with 17 bases left in between. Here the CDR3 DNA reads TGTGCCAGCAGTTTCGCCCCCACAGGGACTCCTAACTATGGCTACACCTTC. Translated: CASSFAPTGTPNYGYTF.

V gene TRBV5-1 combines with J gene TRBJ1-4; D uncertain. CDR3 length: 13 amino acids. The germline V gene encodes CDR1 SGHRS and CDR2 YFSETQ. V lost 2 bases and J lost 3, with 5 bases in between. In DNA form, the CDR3 reads TGCGCCAGCAGCTTTGGGGCTAATGAAAAACTGTTTTTT. This translates into CASSFGANEKLFF.

This clonotype was counted a few times. The rearrangement uses TRBV12-3 or TRBV12-4 and TRBJ1-2, with TRBD1 matching 8 bases. The ends lost 5 bases at V and 5 bases at J; junction bases unmatched: 10. The CDR3 sequence is 15 residues long. For the CDR3, the DNA is TGTGCCAGCAGTCACCGGGACAGGAGATATTATGGCTACACCTTC. Its translation: CASSHRDRRYYGYTF.

This clonotype was observed a handful of times. The chain is built from TRBV28 and TRBJ1-1; possible D gene TRBD1, 5 bases. V was clipped by 6 bases and J by 4 bases, with 12 bases between them. This CDR3 has 13 amino acids. CDR1 and CDR2 from the germline V gene are MDHEN and SYDVKM. CDR3 in amino acids: CASRLRDFTEAFF. The CDR3 nucleotides are TGTGCCAGCAGACTAAGGGACTTCACTGAAGCTTTCTTT.

This clonotype has only a few counts. The chain carries TRBV6-2 or TRBV6-3 and TRBJ2-1; TRBD2 agrees at 7 bases. J gave up 2 bases and V 6 bases, and 13 bases lay outside the gene matches. This CDR3 has 17 residues. Germline V lookup: CDR1 MNHEY, CDR2 SVGEGT. The CDR3 sequence: CASSPLKIAGAYNEQFF. In DNA, the CDR3 is TGTGCCAGCAGCCCACTAAAGATAGCGGGTGCCTACAATGAGCAGTTCTTC.

This clonotype was counted only a few times. V and J are TRBV20-1 and TRBJ2-1; 7 bases fit TRBD1. The germline V gene has CDR1 DFQATT and CDR2 SNEGSKA (reference sequence). J was trimmed by 5 bases and V by 8 bases; bases with no gene match: 9. CDR3 length: 13 residues. The CDR3 region has the DNA TGCAGTCAATCGGGACAGACCGACAATGAGCAGTTCTTC. This translates into CSQSGQTDNEQFF.

In its sample, this clonotype was seen a few times. The genes are TRBV28 and TRBJ2-5; 7 nucleotides agree with TRBD1. J lost 1 base, V lost 5 bases, and 4 bases had no gene match. This CDR3 is 14 amino acids long. From germline, CDR1 is MDHEN and CDR2 SYDVKM. CDR3 amino acids: CASSVTGVQETQYF. CDR3 sequence (DNA): TGTGCCAGCAGTGTCACAGGGGTCCAAGAGACCCAGTACTTC.

This clonotype was counted ten times or more. This chain joins TRBV5-1 and TRBJ2-6; D is uncertain. CDR1 is SGHRS, CDR2 YFSETQ, per germline. The CDR3 contains 16 residues. Trimming removed 0 bases from V and 0 bases from J, with 7 bases in between. CDR3 residues: CASSLAGYSGANVLTF. DNA for the CDR3: TGCGCCAGCAGCTTGGCGGGTTACTCTGGGGCCAACGTCCTGACTTTC.

This chain connects TRBV4-3 to TRBJ2-3; D not resolved. Between the trimmed V and J ends, which lost 0 bases and 6 bases, there was a span of 7 bases. This CDR3 spans 13 amino acids. The V gene's germline CDR1 is LGHNA and CDR2 YSLEER. CDR3 residues: CASSQEGPDTQYF. As DNA, the CDR3 is TGCGCCAGCAGCCAAGAGGGTCCCGATACGCAGTATTTT.